Given below is one T cell receptor (beta chain) in context. The target antigen is unknown. For every donor, a draw yielded 7.5 to 10 milliliters of peripheral blood. The entry originates in a study of blood T cells in healthy people across ages. General study results and limits: Unknown donor CMV status possibly confounded expanded clonotype changes. Comparison with aged donors showed that long-lived donors had more naive CD4+ cells and higher diversity.

Trimming shortened V by 4 bases and J by 9 bases, and 12 bases separated the two germline ends. This CDR3 region has 12 residues. CDR1 and CDR2 from the germline V gene are SEHNR and FQNEAQ (reference sequence). Together with a sample-barcoded 5' primer, a J-beta primer mix was included in a second PCR lasting about 7 to 12 cycles. TCRdb reprocessed the 5' RACE reads with MiXCR, giving one entry per CDR3 protein. The repertoire holds about 800,000 distinct CDR3 sequences, with around 25% as singletons. Separately, the same data were catalogued under a study of T cells of mothers and their children.

The receptor was isolated from a boy between 10 and 17 years old in good health. The sequenced sample consisted of blood. The genes are TRBV7-9 and TRBJ2-5; D is uncertain. The CDR3 coding sequence is TGTGCCAGCAGCTCTCTCCGGTTGTCCCAGTACTTC. Its translation: CASSSLRLSQYF.